This T cell receptor beta chain is from a study of CD8 T cells in seronegative destructive rheumatoid arthritis (TCRdb year 2020). About the study as a whole: At the time of sampling, most of the eight CND-RA patients were on biological drugs. Researchers compared peripheral CD8+ TCRbeta repertoires from patients with CCP-negative destructive rheumatoid arthritis (CND-RA) against repertoires from newly diagnosed seropositive RA, seronegative RA and healthy controls. The seropositive RA, seronegative RA and healthy control comparison cohorts were taken from a previously published TCRbeta dataset and were not newly sequenced.

There are 15 amino acids in the CDR3, from cysteine to phenylalanine inclusive. Here the CDR3 DNA is all that survives: 45 bases in frame from base 1. CDR1 and CDR2 were assigned from the germline V gene as MGHRA and YSYEKL. V and J are trimmed by 3 bases and 5 bases, and the gene matches miss 5 bases of the junction. Details on this clone: Its recognized antigen is unknown. No quality values exist for individual bases; no much larger clone is one base distant.

A negative result on the clinical CCP2 antibody test was shown by CND-RA patients, and progression of joint destruction was observed despite active therapy. Every CND-RA patient had failed conventional anti-rheumatic therapy and showed typical joint destruction in the wrists and ankles. Instead of being sampled at diagnosis, CND-RA patients were sampled after long disease histories, which in several cases spanned decades. Approximately 50 millilitres of EDTA-anticoagulated peripheral blood were collected from each patient. Ficoll-Paque PLUS density gradient separation was used to isolate peripheral blood mononuclear cells. AutoMACS magnetic bead positive selection was used to isolate CD8+ cells from fresh or cryopreserved PBMCs, and purity was verified by flow cytometry. Nucleospin Tissue or Tissue XS kits were used to extract genomic DNA, which was then quantified on a Qubit 2.0 fluorometer. What the study reported, not specific to this receptor: With age adjusted for, CD8+ TCRbeta repertoires in CND-RA patients appeared less diverse and more clonal than repertoires in other RA subtypes. The authors read the apparently distinct set of enriched public clonotypes carried by CND-RA patients as support for a separate disease subset. More CMV-reactive and fewer influenza A-reactive CD8+ TCRbeta sequences were observed in CND-RA repertoires than in controls and other RA subtypes. Across the approximately 120,000 clonotypes tested, no public clonotype enrichment survived Benjamini-Hochberg correction. In the absence of diagnostic samples, TCR repertoire differences may be partly attributable to poor disease control over the years rather than being present at onset. The small size of the CND-RA cohort was acknowledged as a limitation of the study.

Genomic DNA from CD8+ cells was used for TCRbeta sequencing according to the manufacturer's instructions. A genomics technology centre in Finland ran the TCRbeta sequencing, which was done with the immunoSEQ assay. In the authors' own workflow: Clonotype tables generated by the immunoSEQ preprocessing pipeline were converted into VDJtools format, and non-productive clonotypes were filtered out. Any sample with fewer than 10,000 reads was excluded, the remaining samples were subsampled to 10,000 reads, and most of the eight CND-RA samples made it through. Using the VDJtools CalcDiversityStats function on data subsampled to 10,000 reads, the Shannon-Wiener, Simpson and clonality indices were calculated. To infer antigen specificity, non-singleton TCRbeta clonotypes were hard-matched against VDJdb, meaning no mismatches were allowed. CDR3 sequences that differed by one amino acid (Hamming distance 1) were grouped together into clusters with potentially shared antigen targets. After groups were resampled to six samples, public clonotypes were tested for group enrichment with one-sided Fisher's exact tests, and this procedure was repeated ten times. Entries here come from immuneACCESS through TCRdb and include only in-frame sequences with V and J called. Some clones fail to appear in such tables; in the studies checked, an unresolved V gene covers under half of the shortfall, and the cause of the remainder is unknown. V and J calls and clone size are given by that table; D and trimming were obtained from the DNA. The sample table contains several thousand clones; only one count was recorded for approximately 72% of them. Roughly a third of the sample belongs to the ten largest clones.

This clonotype originated in a woman aged 45 to 70 with seronegative destructive rheumatoid arthritis. Sequencing was done on a sample of CD8+ T cells from blood. This chain joins TRBV4-1 to TRBJ2-5, and 11 junction bases match TRBD1. The nucleotide sequence reads TGCGCCAGCAGCCAGGACAGGGGGCGCTTGGAGACCCAGTACTTC. It is translated as CASSQDRGRLETQYF.